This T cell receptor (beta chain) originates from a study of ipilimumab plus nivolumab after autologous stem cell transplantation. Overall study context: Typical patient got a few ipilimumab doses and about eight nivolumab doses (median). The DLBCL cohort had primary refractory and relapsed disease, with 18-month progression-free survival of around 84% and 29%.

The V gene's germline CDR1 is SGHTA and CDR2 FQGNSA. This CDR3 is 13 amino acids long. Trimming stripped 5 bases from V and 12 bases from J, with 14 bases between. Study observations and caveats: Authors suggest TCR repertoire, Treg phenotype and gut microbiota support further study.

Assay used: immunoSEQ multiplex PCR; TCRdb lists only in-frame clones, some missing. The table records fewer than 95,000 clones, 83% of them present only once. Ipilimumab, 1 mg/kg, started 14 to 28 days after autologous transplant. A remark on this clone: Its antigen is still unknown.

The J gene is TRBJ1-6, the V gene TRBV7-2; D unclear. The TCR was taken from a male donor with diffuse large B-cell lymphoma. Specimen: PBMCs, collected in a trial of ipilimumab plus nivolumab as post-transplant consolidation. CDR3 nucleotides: TGTGCCAGCAGCCAGAGGCCGCCCTTACCCCTCCACTTT. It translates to CASSQRPPLPLHF.